The clone carrying this TCR beta chain showed up just a few times. TCRdb re-called the RT-PCR reads through MiXCR, storing one row per CDR3 protein. The repertoire holds roughly 150,000 distinct CDR3 sequences, with approximately 24% as singletons. This record comes from a study of patients and donors after allogeneic stem cell transplantation. Deletions cut 6 bases from V and 3 bases from J, with 9 bases between. In germline, CDR1 is SQVTM, CDR2 ANQGSEA. The CDR3 is made up of 11 amino acids. V is TRBV29-1 and J is TRBJ2-7, with D perhaps matching TRBD1 (5 bases). The sample consisted of blood, either unsorted or a sorted T cell fraction (not recorded which). This TCR derives from a human donor who was either an allogeneic HSCT recipient or a stem cell or donor lymphocyte infusion donor (not recorded which). It is not recorded whose cells these are; they may come from a transplant donor. The CDR3 DNA reads as TGCAGCGTGGGCAGGGACTACGAGCAGTACTTC. It is translated as CSVGRDYEQYF.